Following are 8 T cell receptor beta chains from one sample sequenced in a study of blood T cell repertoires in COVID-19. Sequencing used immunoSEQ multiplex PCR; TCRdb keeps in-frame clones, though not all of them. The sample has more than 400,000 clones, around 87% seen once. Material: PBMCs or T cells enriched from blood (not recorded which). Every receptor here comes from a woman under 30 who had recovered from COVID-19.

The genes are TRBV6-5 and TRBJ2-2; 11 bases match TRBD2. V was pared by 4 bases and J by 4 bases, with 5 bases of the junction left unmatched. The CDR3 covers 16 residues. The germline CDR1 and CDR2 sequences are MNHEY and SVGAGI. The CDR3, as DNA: TGTGCCAGCAGTTTTCTAGCGGGGGGCCCCACCGGGGAGCTGTTTTTT. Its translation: CASSFLAGGPTGELFF.

The CDR3 DNA reads TGTGCCAGCAGCAAGGGACAGGGTTTGAACTATGGCTACACCTTC. This sequence encodes CASSKGQGLNYGYTF. V gene TRBV5-6 combines with J gene TRBJ1-2; 9 nucleotides match TRBD1. V was pared by 4 bases and J by 2 bases, with 6 bases of the junction left unmatched. Per the germline V gene, CDR1 is SGHDT and CDR2 is YYEEEE. This CDR3 contains 15 residues.

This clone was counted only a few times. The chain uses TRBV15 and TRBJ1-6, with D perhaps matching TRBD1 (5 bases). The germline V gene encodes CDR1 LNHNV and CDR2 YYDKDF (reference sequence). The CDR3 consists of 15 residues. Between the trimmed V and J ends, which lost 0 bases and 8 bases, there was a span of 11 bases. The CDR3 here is CATSRDNRIDSPLHF. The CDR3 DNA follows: TGTGCCACCAGCAGAGATAACAGGATTGATTCACCCCTCCACTTT.

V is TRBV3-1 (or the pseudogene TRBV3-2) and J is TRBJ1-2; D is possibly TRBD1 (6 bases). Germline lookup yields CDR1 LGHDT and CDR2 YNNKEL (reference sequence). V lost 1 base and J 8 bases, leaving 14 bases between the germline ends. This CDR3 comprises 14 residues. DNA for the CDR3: TGTGCCAGCAGCCAAGCCCTCGGGGACATAGGCTACACCTTC. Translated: CASSQALGDIGYTF.

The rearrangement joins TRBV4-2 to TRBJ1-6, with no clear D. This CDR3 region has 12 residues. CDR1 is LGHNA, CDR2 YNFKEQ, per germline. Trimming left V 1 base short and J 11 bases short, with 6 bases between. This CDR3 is CASSQGVPPLHF. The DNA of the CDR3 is TGTGCCAGCAGCCAAGGAGTTCCACCCCTCCACTTT.

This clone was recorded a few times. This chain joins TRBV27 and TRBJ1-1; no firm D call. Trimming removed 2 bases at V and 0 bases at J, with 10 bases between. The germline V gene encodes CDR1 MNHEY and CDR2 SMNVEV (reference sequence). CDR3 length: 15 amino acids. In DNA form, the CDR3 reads TGTGCCAGCAGTTTACCCGGAGGATTGAACACTGAAGCTTTCTTT. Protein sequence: CASSLPGGLNTEAFF.

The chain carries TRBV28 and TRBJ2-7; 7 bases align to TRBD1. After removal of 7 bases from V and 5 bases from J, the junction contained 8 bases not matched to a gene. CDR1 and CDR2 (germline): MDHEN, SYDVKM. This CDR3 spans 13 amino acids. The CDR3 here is CASNRQGKDEQYF. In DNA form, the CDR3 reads TGTGCCAGCAACAGACAGGGTAAGGACGAGCAGTACTTC.

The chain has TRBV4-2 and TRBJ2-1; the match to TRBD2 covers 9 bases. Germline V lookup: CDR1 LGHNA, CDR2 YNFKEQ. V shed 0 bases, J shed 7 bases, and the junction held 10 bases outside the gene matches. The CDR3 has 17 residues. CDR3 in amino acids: CASSQDGISGGINEQFF. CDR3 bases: TGTGCCAGCAGCCAAGATGGAATTAGCGGGGGAATAAATGAGCAGTTCTTC.